Below are 18 T cell receptor beta chains sequenced from a single sample in a study of blood T cell repertoires in COVID-19. The repertoire was sequenced with immunoSEQ multiplex PCR; TCRdb's copy has only in-frame clones and lacks some. The repertoire holds 95,000 to 150,000 clones, with 82% as singletons. The source material was peripheral blood. These receptors all stem from a woman in her seventies with acute or convalescent COVID-19.

This clone has just a few counts. The V gene is TRBV7-9, the J gene TRBJ1-1; no clear D. The V gene lost 1 base and the J gene lost 1 base, with 7 bases spanning the gap. The CDR3 consists of 14 residues. The germline CDR1 and CDR2 sequences are SEHNR and FQNEAQ (reference sequence). The CDR3 nucleotides are TGTGCCAGCAGCTTAGATACAACGAACACTGAAGCTTTCTTT. Its translation: CASSLDTTNTEAFF. Filled out from reference TRBV7-9 and TRBJ1-1, the complete variable domain reads DTGVSQNPRHKITKRGQNVTFRCDPISEHNRLYWYRQTLGQGPEFLTYFQNEAQLEKSRLLSDRFSAERPKGSFSTLEIQRTEQGDSAMYLCASSLDTTNTEAFFGQGTRLTVV.

The CDR3 DNA reads as TGTGCCAGTAGACACCAGTCCACCTACGAGCAGTACTTC. It codes for CASRHQSTYEQYF. The rearrangement joins TRBV19 to TRBJ2-7; D unresolved. Per the germline V gene, CDR1 is LNHDA and CDR2 is SQIVND (reference sequence). The length of the CDR3 is 13 residues. V shed 6 bases and J shed 2 bases, with 11 bases lying between them.

This clone was seen a handful of times. The CDR3 coding sequence is TGTGCCAGCAGCCTCCAACCGGGACAGGCGGGAGATACGCAGTATTTT. Residues: CASSLQPGQAGDTQYF. The J gene is TRBJ2-3, the V gene TRBV11-3; 8 bases are shared with TRBD1. Germline V CDR1 and CDR2: SGHNT, YENEEA. V lost 5 bases, J lost 5 bases, and 12 bases stayed unmatched. This CDR3 region has 16 residues.

This sequence joins TRBV4-3 and TRBJ1-1; 7 nucleotides match TRBD1. V was pared by 2 bases and J by 1 base, with 10 bases of the junction left unmatched. This CDR3 has 17 amino acids. The germline V gene encodes CDR1 LGHNA and CDR2 YSLEER. CDR3 residues: CASSQTTGAWGNTEAFF. In nucleotides, the CDR3 is TGCGCCAGCAGCCAAACCACAGGGGCCTGGGGGAACACTGAAGCTTTCTTT.

This chain connects TRBV5-1 to TRBJ2-2; the match to TRBD1 covers 8 bases. Unmatched junction bases numbered 3, after V lost 4 bases and J lost 4 bases. The CDR3 runs to 14 residues. Germline V gene lookup returns CDR1 SGHRS and CDR2 YFSETQ. In DNA, the CDR3 is TGCGCCAGCAGCCTCCAGGGGGCCACCGGGGAGCTGTTTTTT. It yields the protein CASSLQGATGELFF.

J is TRBJ2-3 and V is TRBV6-1; possibly TRBD1 for D (5 bases). From germline, CDR1 is MNHNS and CDR2 SASEGT. Trimming left V 0 bases short and J 3 bases short, with 7 bases between. This CDR3 spans 14 amino acids. For the CDR3, the DNA is TGTGCCAGCAGTGAAGCGGCAGGGACAGATACGCAGTATTTT. Protein product: CASSEAAGTDTQYF.

This sequence joins TRBV5-1 and TRBJ2-1; the match to TRBD1 covers 7 bases. V lost 0 bases to trimming and J lost 6 bases; unmatched junction nucleotides: 6. Germline CDR1 SGHRS, CDR2 YFSETQ. The CDR3 is 15 amino acids. The CDR3 here is CASSLDRGPFNEQFF. In DNA, the CDR3 is TGCGCCAGCAGCTTGGACAGGGGCCCTTTCAATGAGCAGTTCTTC.

The rearrangement links TRBV5-3 to TRBJ2-3; D possibly corresponds to TRBD1 (6 bases). TRBV5-3 is an ORF; its function is uncertain. This CDR3 has 16 residues. V lost 2 bases and J lost 3, with 16 bases in between. The DNA of the CDR3 is TGTGCCAGAAGCTTCCCAGGGGCTTCGGGAACAGATACGCAGTATTTT. It specifies CARSFPGASGTDTQYF.

The chain is built from TRBV5-6 and TRBJ1-1; D remains ambiguous. The CDR3 has 12 amino acids. The V end was cut by 2 bases, the J end by 4 bases, with 6 bases between. CDR1 is SGHDT and CDR2 is YYEEEE in the germline V gene. CDR3 DNA sequence: TGTGCCAGCAGCTTTCAATCCACTGAAGCTTTCTTT. As protein: CASSFQSTEAFF.

V usage is TRBV2 and J usage is TRBJ1-5; D remains ambiguous. V was shortened by 5 bases and J by 11 bases, with 13 bases between the two germline ends. The CDR3 loop spans 12 amino acids. Germline CDR1 reads SNHLY; CDR2 reads FYNNEI. The CDR3 bases are TGTGCCAGCAGTACCCAAGGCGGTGCCCAGCATTTT. Residues: CASSTQGGAQHF.

V and J are TRBV9 and TRBJ1-1, with TRBD1 as a possible D gene (5 bases). Germline V gene sequence: CDR1 SGDLS, CDR2 YYNGEE. CDR3 length: 15 residues. V lost 3 bases and J 1 base, leaving 13 bases between the germline ends. This CDR3 reads CASSALQGTNTEAFF. The DNA for the CDR3 is TGTGCCAGCAGCGCTTTGCAGGGAACGAACACTGAAGCTTTCTTT.

V and J are TRBV11-2 and TRBJ1-5; 8 nucleotides agree with TRBD1. Trimming at V came to 2 bases and at J to 6 bases, leaving 6 bases not matched to a gene. The CDR3 contains 15 residues. Germline CDR1 and CDR2: SGHAT and FQNNGV. CDR3 region: CASSLLQGAGQPQHF. The DNA of the CDR3 is TGTGCCAGCAGCTTATTGCAGGGGGCAGGTCAGCCCCAGCATTTT. Looking up the rest from reference TRBV11-2 and TRBJ1-5 gives the full variable domain: EAGVAQSPRYKIIEKRQSVAFWCNPISGHATLYWYQQILGQGPKLLIQFQNNGVVDDSQLPKDRFSAERLKGVDSTLKIQPAKLEDSAVYLCASSLLQGAGQPQHFGDGTRLSIL.

The rearrangement uses TRBV7-9 and TRBJ2-7; 9 nucleotides align to TRBD1. V lost 6 bases, J lost 1 base, and 10 bases stayed unmatched. This CDR3 region has 16 residues. Germline values: CDR1 SEHNR, CDR2 FQNEAQ (reference sequence). The CDR3 DNA sequence: TGTGCCAGCAGTCCCCAGGACAGGGGCCCTTCCTACGAGCAGTACGTC. Its translation is CASSPQDRGPSYEQYV.

The rearrangement uses TRBV4-1 and TRBJ2-2, with TRBD1 as a possible D gene (6 bases). This CDR3 comprises 17 residues. Trimming shortened V by 1 base and J by 6 bases, and 18 bases separated the two germline ends. Germline V CDR1 and CDR2: MGHRA, YSYEKL. The CDR3 nucleotides read TGCGCCAGCAGCCAAGGGGGAACCAGGGGCCCAGCCGGGGAGCTGTTTTTT. Amino acids: CASSQGGTRGPAGELFF.

The genes are TRBV6-5 and TRBJ1-2; tentative D call: TRBD1 (6 bases). Germline V gives CDR1 MNHEY, CDR2 SVGAGI. There are 13 residues in the CDR3. V lost 7 bases and J lost 5, with 14 bases in between. The CDR3 DNA follows: TGTGCCAGCACCGAAGGGGGGGTTTATGGCTACACCTTC. It encodes CASTEGGVYGYTF.

In its sample, this clone was seen a few times. The rearrangement uses TRBV11-2 and TRBJ1-1; TRBD1 agrees at 9 bases. This CDR3 has 13 residues. CDR1 and CDR2 (germline): SGHAT, FQNNGV. With V trimmed by 4 bases and J by 4 bases, 1 base remained unmatched. CDR3 protein: CASSSQGATEAFF. The CDR3 nucleotides read TGTGCCAGCAGCTCACAGGGGGCCACTGAAGCTTTCTTT.

The rearrangement uses TRBV6-5 and TRBJ1-1; weak D call: TRBD1 (5 bases). Looked up from germline, CDR1 is MNHEY and CDR2 is SVGAGI. The V end was cut by 6 bases, the J end by 7 bases, with 12 bases between. This CDR3 is built from 12 residues. The CDR3 coding sequence is TGTGCCAGCAGGAGAACAGGAGATGAAGCTTTCTTT. It specifies CASRRTGDEAFF.

V usage is TRBV2 and J usage is TRBJ1-1; 9 bases are shared with TRBD1. The CDR3 sequence is 17 residues long. V shed 5 bases and J 6 bases; nucleotides not matched to a gene: 16. Germline-derived CDR1 and CDR2 are SNHLY and FYNNEI. The CDR3 loop reads CASSTGVGDRVKSEAFF. The CDR3 DNA follows: TGTGCCAGCAGTACAGGGGTGGGGGACAGGGTAAAATCTGAAGCTTTCTTT.